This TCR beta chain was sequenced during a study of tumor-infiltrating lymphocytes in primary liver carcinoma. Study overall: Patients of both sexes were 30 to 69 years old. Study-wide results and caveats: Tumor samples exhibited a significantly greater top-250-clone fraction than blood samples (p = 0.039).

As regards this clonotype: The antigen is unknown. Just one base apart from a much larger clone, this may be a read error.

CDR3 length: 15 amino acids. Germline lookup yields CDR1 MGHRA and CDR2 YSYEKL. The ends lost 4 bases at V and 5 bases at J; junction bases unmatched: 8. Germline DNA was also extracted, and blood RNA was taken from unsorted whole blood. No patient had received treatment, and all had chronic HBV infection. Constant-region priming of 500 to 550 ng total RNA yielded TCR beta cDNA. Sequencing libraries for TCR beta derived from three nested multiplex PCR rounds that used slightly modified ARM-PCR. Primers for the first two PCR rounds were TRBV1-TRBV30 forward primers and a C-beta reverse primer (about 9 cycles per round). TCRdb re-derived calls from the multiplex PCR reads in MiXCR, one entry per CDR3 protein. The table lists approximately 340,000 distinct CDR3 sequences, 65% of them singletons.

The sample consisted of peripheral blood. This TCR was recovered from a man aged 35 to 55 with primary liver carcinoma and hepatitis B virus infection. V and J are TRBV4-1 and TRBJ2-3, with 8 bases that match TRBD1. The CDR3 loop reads CASSRGTGTRDTQYF. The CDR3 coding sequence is TGCGCCAGCAGCCGAGGGACAGGAACCCGAGATACGCAGTATTTT.